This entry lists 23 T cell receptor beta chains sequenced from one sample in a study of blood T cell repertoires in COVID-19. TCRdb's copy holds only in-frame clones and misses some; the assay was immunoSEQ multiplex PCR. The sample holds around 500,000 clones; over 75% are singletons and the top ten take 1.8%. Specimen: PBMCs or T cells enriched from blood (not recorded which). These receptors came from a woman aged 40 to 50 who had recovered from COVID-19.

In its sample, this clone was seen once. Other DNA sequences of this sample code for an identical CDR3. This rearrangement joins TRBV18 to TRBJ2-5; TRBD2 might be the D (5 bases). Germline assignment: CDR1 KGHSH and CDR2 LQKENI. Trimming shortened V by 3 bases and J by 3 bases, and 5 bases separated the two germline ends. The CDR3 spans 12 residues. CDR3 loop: CASSPGEETQYF. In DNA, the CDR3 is TGTGCCAGCTCACCCGGGGAAGAGACCCAGTACTTC. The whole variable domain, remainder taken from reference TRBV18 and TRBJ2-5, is NAGVMQNPRHLVRRRGQEARLRCSPMKGHSHVYWYRQLPEEGLKFMVYLQKENIIDESGMPKERFSAEFPKEGPSILRIQQVVRGDSAAYFCASSPGEETQYFGPGTRLLVL.

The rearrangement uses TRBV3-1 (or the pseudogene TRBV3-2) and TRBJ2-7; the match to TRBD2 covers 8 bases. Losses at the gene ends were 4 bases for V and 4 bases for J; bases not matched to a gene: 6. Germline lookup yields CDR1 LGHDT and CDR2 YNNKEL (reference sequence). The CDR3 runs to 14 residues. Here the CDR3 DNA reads TGTGCCAGCAGCCGAGCGGGAGTTGTTTACGAGCAGTACTTC. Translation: CASSRAGVVYEQYF.

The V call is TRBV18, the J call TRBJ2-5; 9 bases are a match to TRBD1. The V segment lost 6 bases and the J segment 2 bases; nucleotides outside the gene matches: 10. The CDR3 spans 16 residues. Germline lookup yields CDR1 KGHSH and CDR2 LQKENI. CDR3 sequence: CASSSLVGTGQETQYF. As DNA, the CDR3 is TGTGCCAGCTCGTCGCTTGTTGGGACAGGGCAAGAGACCCAGTACTTC.

The CDR3 DNA follows: TGTGCCAGCAGCTCGGGACTAGAAGAGACCCAGTACTTC. Protein product: CASSSGLEETQYF. This sequence joins TRBV7-9 and TRBJ2-5; 8 bases are shared with TRBD2. Germline V gives CDR1 SEHNR, CDR2 FQNEAQ (reference sequence). J was trimmed by 3 bases and V by 4 bases; bases with no gene match: 1. This CDR3 region has 13 residues. The full variable domain, in which reference TRBV7-9 and TRBJ2-5 provide the parts outside the CDR3, is DTGVSQNPRHKITKRGQNVTFRCDPISEHNRLYWYRQTLGQGPEFLTYFQNEAQLEKSRLLSDRFSAERPKGSFSTLEIQRTEQGDSAMYLCASSSGLEETQYFGPGTRLLVL.

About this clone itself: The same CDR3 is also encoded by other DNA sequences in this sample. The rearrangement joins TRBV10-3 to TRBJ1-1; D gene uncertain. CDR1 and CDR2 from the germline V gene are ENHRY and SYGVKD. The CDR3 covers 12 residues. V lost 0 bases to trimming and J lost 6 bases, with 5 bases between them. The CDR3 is CAISESTAEAFF. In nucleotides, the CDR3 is TGTGCCATCAGTGAGTCGACTGCTGAAGCTTTCTTT.

The CDR3 protein is CASSPDRVVNTGELFF. Written as DNA, the CDR3 is TGTGCCAGCAGCCCGGACAGGGTAGTAAACACCGGGGAGCTGTTTTTT. This rearrangement joins TRBV7-7 to TRBJ2-2; 8 nucleotides match TRBD1. V was pared by 5 bases and J by 2 bases, with 7 bases of the junction left unmatched. Germline CDR1 reads SSHAT; CDR2 reads FNYEAQ (reference sequence). The CDR3 extends over 16 amino acids.

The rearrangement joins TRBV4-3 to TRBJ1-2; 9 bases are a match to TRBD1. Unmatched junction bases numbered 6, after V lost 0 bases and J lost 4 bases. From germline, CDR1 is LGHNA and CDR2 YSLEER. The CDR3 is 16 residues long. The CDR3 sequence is CASSQDHRGRGYGYTF. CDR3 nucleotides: TGCGCCAGCAGCCAAGATCACAGGGGGCGCGGCTATGGCTACACCTTC.

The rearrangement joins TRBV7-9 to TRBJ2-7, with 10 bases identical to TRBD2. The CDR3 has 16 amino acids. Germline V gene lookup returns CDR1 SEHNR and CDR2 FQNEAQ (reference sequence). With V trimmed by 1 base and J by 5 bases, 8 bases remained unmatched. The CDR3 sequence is CASSLVPSGSLHEQYF. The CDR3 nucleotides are TGTGCCAGCAGCTTAGTCCCTAGCGGGAGTCTGCACGAGCAGTACTTC.

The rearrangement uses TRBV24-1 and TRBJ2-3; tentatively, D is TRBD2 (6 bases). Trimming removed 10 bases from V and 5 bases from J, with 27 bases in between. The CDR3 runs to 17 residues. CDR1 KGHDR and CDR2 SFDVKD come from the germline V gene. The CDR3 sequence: CATPAGRERVRRDTQYF. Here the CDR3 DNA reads TGTGCCACACCAGCGGGCAGGGAAAGGGTTAGGAGAGATACGCAGTATTTT.

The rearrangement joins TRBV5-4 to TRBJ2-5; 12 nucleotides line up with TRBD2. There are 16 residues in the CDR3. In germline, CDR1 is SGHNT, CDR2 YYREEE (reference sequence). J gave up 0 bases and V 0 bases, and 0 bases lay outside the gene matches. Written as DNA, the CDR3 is TGTGCCAGCAGCTTGGGACTAGCGGGAGACCAAGAGACCCAGTACTTC. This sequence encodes CASSLGLAGDQETQYF.

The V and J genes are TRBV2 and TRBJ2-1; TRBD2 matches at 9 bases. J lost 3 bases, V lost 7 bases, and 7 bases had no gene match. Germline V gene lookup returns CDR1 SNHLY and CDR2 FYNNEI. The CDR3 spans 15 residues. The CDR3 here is CASTAGGPNYNEQFF. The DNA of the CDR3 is TGTGCCAGCACGGCGGGAGGGCCTAACTACAATGAGCAGTTCTTC.

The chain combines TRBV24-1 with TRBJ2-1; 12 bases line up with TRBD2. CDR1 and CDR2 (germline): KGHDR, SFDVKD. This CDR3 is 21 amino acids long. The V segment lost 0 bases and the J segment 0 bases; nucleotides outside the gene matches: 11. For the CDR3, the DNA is TGTGCCACCAGTGATTTGCCCCTAGCGGGAGGGATGATAAGCTCCTACAATGAGCAGTTCTTC. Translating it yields CATSDLPLAGGMISSYNEQFF.

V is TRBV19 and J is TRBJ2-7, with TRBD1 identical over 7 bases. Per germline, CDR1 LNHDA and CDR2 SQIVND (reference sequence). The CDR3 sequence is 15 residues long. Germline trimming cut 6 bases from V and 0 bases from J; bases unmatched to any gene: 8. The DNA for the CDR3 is TGTGCCAGTAGCATCCGGGACAGCGCCTCCTACGAGCAGTACTTC. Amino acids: CASSIRDSASYEQYF.

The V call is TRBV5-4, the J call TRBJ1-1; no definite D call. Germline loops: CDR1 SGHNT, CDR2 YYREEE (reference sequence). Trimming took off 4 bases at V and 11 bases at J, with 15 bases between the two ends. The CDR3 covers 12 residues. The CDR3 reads CASSRGPGDAFF. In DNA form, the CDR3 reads TGTGCCAGCAGCCGTGGGCCCGGCGACGCTTTCTTT. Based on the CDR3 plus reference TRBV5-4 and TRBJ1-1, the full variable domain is ETGVTQSPTHLIKTRGQQVTLRCSSQSGHNTVSWYQQALGQGPQFIFQYYREEENGRGNFPPRFSGLQFPNYSSELNVNALELDDSALYLCASSRGPGDAFFGQGTRLTVV.

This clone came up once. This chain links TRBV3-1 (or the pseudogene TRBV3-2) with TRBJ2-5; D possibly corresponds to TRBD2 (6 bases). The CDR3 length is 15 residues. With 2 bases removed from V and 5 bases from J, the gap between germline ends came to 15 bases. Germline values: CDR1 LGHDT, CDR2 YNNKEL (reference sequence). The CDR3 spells CASSQHGGFSETQYF. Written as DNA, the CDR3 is TGTGCCAGCAGCCAACACGGGGGATTCAGTGAGACCCAGTACTTC.

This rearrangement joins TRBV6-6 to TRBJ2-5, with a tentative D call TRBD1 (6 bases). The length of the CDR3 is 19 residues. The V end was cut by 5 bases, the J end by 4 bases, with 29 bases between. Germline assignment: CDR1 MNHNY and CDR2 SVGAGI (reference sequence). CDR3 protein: CASSRRSVSGHLPLETQYF. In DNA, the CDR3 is TGTGCCAGCAGTCGGCGTTCAGTATCGGGACACCTTCCTTTAGAGACCCAGTACTTC.

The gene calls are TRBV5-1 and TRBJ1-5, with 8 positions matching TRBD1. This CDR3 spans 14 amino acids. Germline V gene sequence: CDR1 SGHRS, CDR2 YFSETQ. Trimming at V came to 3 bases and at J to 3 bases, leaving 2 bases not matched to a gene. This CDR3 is CASSWTGLNQPQHF. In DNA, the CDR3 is TGCGCCAGCAGCTGGACAGGGCTCAATCAGCCCCAGCATTTT. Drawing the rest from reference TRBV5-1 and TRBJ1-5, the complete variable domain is KAGVTQTPRYLIKTRGQQVTLSCSPISGHRSVSWYQQTPGQGLQFLFEYFSETQRNKGNFPGRFSGRQFSNSRSEMNVSTLELGDSALYLCASSWTGLNQPQHFGDGTRLSIL.

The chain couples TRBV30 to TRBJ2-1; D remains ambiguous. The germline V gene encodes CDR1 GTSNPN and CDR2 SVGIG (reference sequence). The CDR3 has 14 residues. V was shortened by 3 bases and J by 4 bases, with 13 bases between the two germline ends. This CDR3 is CAWSSERRYNEQFF. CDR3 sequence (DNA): TGTGCCTGGAGCTCGGAGCGTCGTTACAATGAGCAGTTCTTC. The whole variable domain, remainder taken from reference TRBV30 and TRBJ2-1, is SQTIHQWPATLVQPVGSPLSLECTVEGTSNPNLYWYRQAAGRGLQLLFYSVGIGQISSEVPQNLSASRPQDRQFILSSKKLLLSDSGFYLCAWSSERRYNEQFFGPGTRLTVL.

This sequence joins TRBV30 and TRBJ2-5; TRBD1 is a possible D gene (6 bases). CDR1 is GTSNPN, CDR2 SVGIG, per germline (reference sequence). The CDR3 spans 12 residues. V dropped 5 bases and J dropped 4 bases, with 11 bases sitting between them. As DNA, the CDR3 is TGTGCCTGGTCGCTACAGGGAGAGACCCAGTACTTC. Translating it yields CAWSLQGETQYF.

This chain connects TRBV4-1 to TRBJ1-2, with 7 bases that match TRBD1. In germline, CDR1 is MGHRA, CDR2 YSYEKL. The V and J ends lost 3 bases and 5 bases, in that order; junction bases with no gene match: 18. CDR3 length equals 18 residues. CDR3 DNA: TGCGCCAGCAGCCACCGGCGAGAGGGGACAGAGAGATCTTATGGCTACACCTTC. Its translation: CASSHRREGTERSYGYTF.

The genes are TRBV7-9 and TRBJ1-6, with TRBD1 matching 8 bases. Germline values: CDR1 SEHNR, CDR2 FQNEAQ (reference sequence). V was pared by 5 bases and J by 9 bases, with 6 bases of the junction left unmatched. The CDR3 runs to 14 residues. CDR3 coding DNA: TGTGCCAGCAGCCACCAGGGGGCTGGTTCACCCCTCCACTTT. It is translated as CASSHQGAGSPLHF.

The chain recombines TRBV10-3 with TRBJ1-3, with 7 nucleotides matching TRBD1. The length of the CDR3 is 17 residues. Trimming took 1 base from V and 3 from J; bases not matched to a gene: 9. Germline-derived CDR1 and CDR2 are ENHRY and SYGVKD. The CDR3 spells CAISEFGGGEGGNTIYF. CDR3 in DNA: TGTGCCATCAGTGAGTTCGGAGGGGGCGAAGGTGGAAACACCATATATTTT.

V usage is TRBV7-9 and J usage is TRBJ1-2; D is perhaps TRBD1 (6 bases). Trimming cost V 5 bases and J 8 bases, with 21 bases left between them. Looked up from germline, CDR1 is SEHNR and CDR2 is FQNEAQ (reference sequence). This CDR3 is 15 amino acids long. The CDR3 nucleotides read TGTGCCAGCAGCCTACCCACTCGGACAGTCGCCGGCTACACCTTC. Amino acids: CASSLPTRTVAGYTF.